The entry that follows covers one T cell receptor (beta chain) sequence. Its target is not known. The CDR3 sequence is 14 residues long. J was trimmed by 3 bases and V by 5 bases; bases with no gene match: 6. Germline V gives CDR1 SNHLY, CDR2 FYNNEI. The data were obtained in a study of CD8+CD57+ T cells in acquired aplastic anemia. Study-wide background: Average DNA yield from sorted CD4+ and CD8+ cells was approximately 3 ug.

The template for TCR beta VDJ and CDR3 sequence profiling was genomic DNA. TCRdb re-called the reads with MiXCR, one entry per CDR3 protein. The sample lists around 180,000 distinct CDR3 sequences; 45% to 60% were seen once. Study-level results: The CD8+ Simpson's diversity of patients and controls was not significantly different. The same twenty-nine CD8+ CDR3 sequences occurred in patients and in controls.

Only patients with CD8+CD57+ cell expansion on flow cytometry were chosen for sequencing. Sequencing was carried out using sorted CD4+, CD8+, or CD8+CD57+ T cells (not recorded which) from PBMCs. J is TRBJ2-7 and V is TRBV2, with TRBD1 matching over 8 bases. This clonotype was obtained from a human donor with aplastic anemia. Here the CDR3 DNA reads TGTGCCAGCAGTTACTTAACAGGGGGCTACGAGCAGTACTTC. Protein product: CASSYLTGGYEQYF.